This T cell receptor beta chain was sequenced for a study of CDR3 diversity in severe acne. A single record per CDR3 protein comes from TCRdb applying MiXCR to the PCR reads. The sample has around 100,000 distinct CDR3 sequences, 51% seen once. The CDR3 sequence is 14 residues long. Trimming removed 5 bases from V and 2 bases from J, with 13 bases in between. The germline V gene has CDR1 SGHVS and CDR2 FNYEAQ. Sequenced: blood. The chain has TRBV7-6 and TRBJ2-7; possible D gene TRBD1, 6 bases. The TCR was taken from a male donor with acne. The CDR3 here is CASSTGQITYEQYF. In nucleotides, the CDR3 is TGTGCCAGCAGCACCGGACAGATAACCTACGAGCAGTACTTC.